These T cell receptor beta chains were read from a single sample in a study of blood T cell repertoires in COVID-19. Produced via immunoSEQ multiplex PCR; TCRdb's table is partial and in-frame only. Found here are hundreds of thousands of clones, around 88% of them singletons; the top ten hold 2.1%. The sample consisted of peripheral blood. The receptors shown here come from a woman in her 30s who had recovered from COVID-19. Both conserved end residues are part of each CDR3. A D gene is named only where the DNA matches it firmly. The listing skips clone size in some rows; elsewhere it reads once, few, many or a size class.

>TRBJ2-5|.|.|TRBV7-9
CASSLSSETAYQETQYF
TGTGCCAGCAGCTTAAGTTCCGAGACTGCGTACCAAGAGACCCAGTACTTC
>TRBJ2-7|.|.|TRBV7-2
CASSGGGASRYEQYF
TGTGCCAGCAGCGGCGGAGGGGCTAGTCGCTACGAGCAGTACTTC
>TRBJ1-1|.|.|TRBV4-2
CASSQDEGGTEAFF
TGTGCCAGCAGCCAAGATGAGGGGGGGACTGAAGCTTTCTTT
>TRBJ1-6|.|.|TRBV15
CATSGYRTNSPLHF
TGTGCCACCAGCGGTTACAGAACTAATTCACCCCTCCACTTT
>TRBJ2-3|.|TRBD1|TRBV4-1
CASSQGTGGQSDTQYF
TGCGCCAGCAGCCAAGGGACAGGGGGACAATCGGATACGCAGTATTTT
>TRBJ2-7|.|.|TRBV5-5
CASSLVSGSYEQYF
TGTGCCAGCAGCTTGGTAAGCGGCTCCTACGAGCAGTACTTC
>TRBJ2-1|.|.|TRBV21-1
CASRDETDTSGGAYNEQFF
TGTGCCAGCAGAGACGAAACCGACACTAGCGGGGGGGCCTACAATGAGCAGTTCTTC
>TRBJ2-2|.|.|TRBV2
CASSGGSDDPNTGELFF
TGTGCCAGCAGTGGAGGGAGCGATGACCCAAACACCGGGGAGCTGTTTTTT
>TRBJ2-5|.|.|TRBV7-8
CASSFLGAPTQYF
TGTGCCAGCAGCTTTCTGGGGGCGCCTACCCAGTACTTC
>TRBJ2-3|.|.|TRBV5-4
CASSPPGVGVATDTQYF
TGTGCCAGCAGCCCTCCCGGGGTGGGAGTTGCGACAGATACGCAGTATTTT
>TRBJ2-5|.|.|TRBV30
CAWSKGAREETQYF
TGTGCCTGGAGTAAAGGGGCCCGAGAAGAGACCCAGTACTTC
>TRBJ1-1|.|.|TRBV6-5
CASSWRMNTEAFF
TGTGCCAGCAGTTGGAGAATGAACACTGAAGCTTTCTTT
>TRBJ1-2|.|.|TRBV19
CASSMGLPLPGYTF
TGTGCCAGTAGTATGGGGCTTCCGTTGCCCGGCTACACCTTC
>TRBJ2-3|once|TRBD2|TRBV6-4
CASSDSAGGPQDTQYF
TGTGCCAGCAGTGACTCGGCGGGAGGGCCCCAAGATACGCAGTATTTT
>TRBJ1-2|.|.|TRBV27
CASSLFPSGGYTF
TGTGCCAGCAGTTTATTCCCTTCAGGGGGCTACACCTTC
>TRBJ1-1|.|.|TRBV30
CAWSVLRVPTEAFF
TGTGCCTGGAGTGTACTCAGGGTTCCCACTGAAGCTTTCTTT
>TRBJ2-1|.|TRBD2|TRBV2
CASTTSGVSSYNEQFF
TGTGCCAGCACAACTAGCGGGGTTAGCTCCTACAATGAGCAGTTCTTC
>TRBJ1-5|.|.|TRBV5-1
CASSLEGGNQPQHF
TGCGCCAGCAGCTTGGAAGGGGGCAATCAGCCCCAGCATTTT
>TRBJ1-1|.|.|TRBV7-6
CASSPRGTANTEAFF
TGTGCCAGCAGCCCCCGCGGGACGGCAAACACTGAAGCTTTCTTT
>TRBJ2-1|.|TRBD2|TRBV7-2
CASSNPGGSYNEQFF
TGTGCCAGCAGCAACCCGGGGGGGTCCTACAATGAGCAGTTCTTC
>TRBJ2-1|.|.|TRBV2
CASRWRALVDEQFF
TGTGCCAGCAGGTGGAGGGCCTTAGTAGATGAGCAGTTCTTC
>TRBJ2-7|.|.|TRBV11-2
CASSLVSEQYF
TGTGCCAGCAGCCTAGTGAGCGAGCAGTACTTC
>TRBJ1-2|.|.|TRBV15
CATSRVGFQTNYGYTF
TGTGCCACCAGCAGAGTCGGGTTTCAGACTAACTATGGCTACACCTTC
>TRBJ1-2|.|.|TRBV10-1
CASRSTESYGYTF
TGCGCCAGCAGATCGACTGAAAGCTATGGCTACACCTTC
>TRBJ1-2|.|TRBD1|TRBV4-1
CASSPSSGTAYGYTF
TGCGCCAGCAGCCCATCATCCGGGACAGCGTATGGCTACACCTTC
>TRBJ2-7|.|TRBD1|TRBV2
CASSYTGADEQYF
TGTGCCAGCAGTTATACAGGGGCCGACGAGCAGTACTTC
>TRBJ2-3|.|.|TRBV29-1
CSVEDRTLSSDTQYF
TGCAGCGTTGAAGACCGGACTCTTAGCTCAGATACGCAGTATTTT
>TRBJ2-7|.|.|TRBV7-8
CASGLTDTQGLTYEQYF
TGTGCCAGTGGTTTAACGGACACTCAAGGGCTGACCTACGAGCAGTACTTC
>TRBJ2-2|.|.|TRBV5-4
CASSLGGGPPTTGELFF
TGTGCCAGCAGCTTGGGTGGTGGGCCCCCCACCACCGGGGAGCTGTTTTTT
>TRBJ1-5|.|.|TRBV7-2
CASSFYGENQPQHF
TGTGCCAGCAGCTTTTATGGAGAGAATCAGCCCCAGCATTTT
>TRBJ1-5|.|.|TRBV7-9
CASSLGGGSNQPQHF
TGTGCCAGCAGCTTAGGTGGAGGGTCCAATCAGCCCCAGCATTTT
>TRBJ1-5|.|.|TRBV6-5
CASSYSNGNGQPQHF
TGTGCCAGCAGTTACTCTAACGGGAATGGGCAGCCCCAGCATTTT
>TRBJ2-7|.|TRBD1|TRBV2
CASSESIRGNSYEQYF
TGTGCCAGCAGTGAAAGTATCAGGGGGAACTCGTACGAGCAGTACTTC
>TRBJ2-3|.|.|TRBV19
CASSLRGLAESTDTQYF
TGTGCCAGTAGCCTCCGGGGACTGGCCGAAAGCACAGATACGCAGTATTTT
>TRBJ1-2|.|.|TRBV28
CASSFQAGYTF
TGTGCCAGCAGTTTCCAGGCGGGCTACACCTTC
>TRBJ2-1|.|.|TRBV5-6
CASSLGGESYNEQFF
TGTGCCAGCAGCTTAGGAGGGGAATCCTACAATGAGCAGTTCTTC
>TRBJ2-3|.|.|TRBV7-9
CASSSRDTQYF
TGTGCCAGCAGCTCGAGAGATACGCAGTATTTT
>TRBJ1-4|.|TRBD1|TRBV3-1/TRBV3-2
CASSPDRDGEVDEKLFF
TGTGCCAGCAGCCCGGACAGGGATGGGGAGGTTGATGAAAAACTGTTTTTT
>TRBJ1-6|.|TRBD1|TRBV6-6
CASSRNQGQGSSYNSPLHF
TGTGCCAGCAGTCGCAACCAGGGACAGGGGAGCTCCTATAATTCACCCCTCCACTTT
>TRBJ1-1|.|.|TRBV5-4
CASSLRAGTEAFF
TGTGCCAGCAGCTTGAGGGCGGGCACTGAAGCTTTCTTT
>TRBJ2-7|.|TRBD1|TRBV6-5
CASSQQRQGNPLF
TGTGCCAGCAGCCAACAAAGACAGGGGAACCCCCTTTTC
>TRBJ1-6|.|.|TRBV9
CASSLRREDSPLHF
TGTGCCAGCAGCCTCCGACGGGAAGATTCACCCCTCCACTTT
>TRBJ2-7|.|.|TRBV4-3
CASSQRQGHYEQYF
TGCGCCAGCAGCCAAAGGCAGGGTCATTACGAGCAGTACTTC
>TRBJ1-1|.|.|TRBV5-1
CASSLYPGENTEAFF
TGCGCCAGCAGCTTGTATCCAGGGGAGAACACTGAAGCTTTCTTT
>TRBJ1-1|.|.|TRBV27
CASSLTHTRGEAFF
TGTGCCAGCAGTTTAACCCACACGCGGGGAGAAGCTTTCTTT
>TRBJ1-3|.|.|TRBV11-2
CASSLVAGVSGNTIYF
TGTGCCAGCAGCTTAGTTGCAGGGGTCTCTGGAAACACCATATATTTT
>TRBJ2-1|.|TRBD2|TRBV13
CASSSTSGPEEEQFF
TGTGCCAGCAGCTCCACTAGCGGACCCGAGGAGGAGCAGTTCTTC
>TRBJ2-1|.|.|TRBV3-1/TRBV3-2
CASSQDPLYNEQFF
TGTGCCAGCAGCCAAGATCCCCTTTACAATGAGCAGTTCTTC
>TRBJ1-5|.|.|TRBV6-2/TRBV6-3
CASSRNAGGLNSNQPQHF
TGTGCCAGCAGCCGAAACGCCGGGGGGCTGAATAGCAATCAGCCCCAGCATTTT
>TRBJ2-1|.|.|TRBV10-3
CAISEAGRVNNEQFF
TGTGCCATCAGTGAAGCTGGCAGGGTTAACAATGAGCAGTTCTTC
>TRBJ2-5|.|TRBD2|TRBV7-9
CASSLGLAGVETQYF
TGTGCCAGCAGCCTGGGACTAGCGGGAGTAGAGACCCAGTACTTC
>TRBJ2-2|.|.|TRBV5-1
CASAGTGTNTGELFF
TGCGCCAGCGCAGGGACTGGAACGAACACCGGGGAGCTGTTTTTT
>TRBJ2-7|.|TRBD2|TRBV2
CASSDPSGRAAYEQYF
TGTGCCAGCAGTGATCCTAGCGGGAGGGCCGCCTACGAGCAGTACTTC
>TRBJ1-5|.|.|TRBV27
CASSLSGGSNQPQHF
TGTGCCAGCAGTTTATCAGGGGGTAGCAATCAGCCCCAGCATTTT